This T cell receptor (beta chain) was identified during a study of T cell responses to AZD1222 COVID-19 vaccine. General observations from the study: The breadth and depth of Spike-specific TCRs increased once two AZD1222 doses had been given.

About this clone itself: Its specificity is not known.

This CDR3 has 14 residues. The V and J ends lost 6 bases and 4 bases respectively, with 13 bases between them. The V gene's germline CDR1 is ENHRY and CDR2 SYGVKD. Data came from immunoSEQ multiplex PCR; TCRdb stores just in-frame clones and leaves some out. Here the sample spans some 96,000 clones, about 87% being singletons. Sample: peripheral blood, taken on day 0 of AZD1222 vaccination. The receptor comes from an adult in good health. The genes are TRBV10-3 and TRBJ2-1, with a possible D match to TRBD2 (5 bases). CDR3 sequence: CAIRGSGDYNEQFF. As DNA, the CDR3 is TGTGCCATCAGGGGAAGCGGAGATTACAATGAGCAGTTCTTC.